A selection of T cell receptor beta chains follows, all from one sample in a study of early T cells in non-severe SARS-CoV-2 infection. TCRdb fed the 5' RACE reads into MiXCR, producing one record per CDR3 protein. The sample has over 60,000 distinct CDR3 sequences, 9.5% to 13% seen once. Sequenced here: whole blood, sampled at baseline. The receptors come from an adult who was a healthcare worker with PCR-confirmed SARS-CoV-2 infection or an uninfected control (not recorded which). Each CDR3 is given with its conserved first and last residue. D genes are given only for firm matches. The listing skips clone size in some rows; elsewhere it reads once, few, many or a size class.

V gene	D gene	J gene	clone size	CDR3 DNA	CDR3 protein
TRBV19	-	TRBJ1-4	many	TGTGCCAGTAGTTTTCGGGGTGTGGAGGAAAAACTGTTTTTT	CASSFRGVEEKLFF
TRBV24-1	TRBD1	TRBJ1-3	few	TGTGCCACCAGTCCGGGACAGGGGTCAAACACCATATATTTT	CATSPGQGSNTIYF
TRBV10-3	-	TRBJ1-2	many	TGTGCCATCAGTTCGGACGGAAGCCTTGGCTACACCTTC	CAISSDGSLGYTF
TRBV20-1	TRBD1	TRBJ1-4	few	TGCAGTGCCGCGGGACAGGGCGATGAAAAACTGTTTTTT	CSAAGQGDEKLFF
TRBV7-9	TRBD1	TRBJ2-3	many	TGTGCCAGCAGCTCGGACAGGGGCCCCACAGATACGCAGTATTTT	CASSSDRGPTDTQYF
TRBV18	TRBD1	TRBJ1-5	-	TGTGCCAGCTCACCTTTACAGGGGGAAAGGCCCCAGCATTTT	CASSPLQGERPQHF
TRBV5-4	TRBD2	TRBJ2-1	-	TGTGCCAGCAGCGAAGCATCCGGGGGGAGCAATGAGCAGTTCTTC	CASSEASGGSNEQFF
TRBV6-4	-	TRBJ2-2	-	TGTGCCAGCAGTGAACAGAACCCCGGGGAGCTGTTTTTT	CASSEQNPGELFF
TRBV12-3/TRBV12-4	TRBD2	TRBJ2-5	few	TGTGCCAGCAGTTCCTTACTAGCGGAAGAGACCCAGTACTTC	CASSSLLAEETQYF
TRBV15	-	TRBJ1-3	once	TGTGCCACCTTCCTTACAGGCTCTGGAAACACCATATATTTT	CATFLTGSGNTIYF
TRBV4-2	-	TRBJ2-3	-	TGTGCCAGCAGCCAAGACCCCCAGGGGTCCACAGATACGCAGTATTTT	CASSQDPQGSTDTQYF
TRBV29-1	-	TRBJ2-7	many	TGCAGCGTTGGAAGCGTACGGAACGAGCAGTACTTC	CSVGSVRNEQYF
TRBV7-9	-	TRBJ2-2	-	TGTGCCAGCAGCCAGCCTTCGGGCAGCAACACCGGGGAGCTGTTTTTT	CASSQPSGSNTGELFF
TRBV12-3/TRBV12-4	TRBD1	TRBJ1-6	-	TGTGCCAGCAGCTCCGACAGGGCGGGATGGTCCCTCCACTTT	CASSSDRAGWSLHF
TRBV30	-	TRBJ2-3	few	TGTGCCTGGAGGGGTGGACCTAGCACAGATACGCAGTATTTT	CAWRGGPSTDTQYF
TRBV7-9	-	TRBJ2-7	few	TGTGCCAGCAGCTTAACGGCGGGCGAGCAGTACTTC	CASSLTAGEQYF
TRBV5-1	-	TRBJ2-7	-	TGCGCCAGCAGCCCGTCAGACCAGGATGACGAGCAGTACTTC	CASSPSDQDDEQYF
TRBV30	-	TRBJ1-2	-	TGTGCCTGGAGGGACCCAGTGGGGCCCTATGGCTACACCTTC	CAWRDPVGPYGYTF
TRBV20-1	TRBD1	TRBJ2-7	few	TGCAGTGCTACCGGACAGGGCGACTCCTACGAGCAGTACTTC	CSATGQGDSYEQYF
TRBV11-2	-	TRBJ2-7	-	TGTGCCAGCAGCTTCGGGTCAGGGTTAGCCGAGCAGTACTTC	CASSFGSGLAEQYF
TRBV5-1	TRBD1	TRBJ1-4	-	TGCGCCAGCAGGACGACAGGGGGCAATGAAAAACTGTTTTTT	CASRTTGGNEKLFF
TRBV5-5	-	TRBJ1-5	-	TGTGCCAGCAGCCCTCCAGGGACCCCCGGAAATCAGCCCCAGCATTTT	CASSPPGTPGNQPQHF
TRBV7-7	-	TRBJ2-2	-	TGTGCCAGCAGCTTAGTCGGGGGCCCGAACACCGGGGAGCTGTTTTTT	CASSLVGGPNTGELFF
TRBV2	-	TRBJ1-2	-	TGTGCCAGCAGTGCCGATAACTATGGCTACACCTTC	CASSADNYGYTF
TRBV2	TRBD1	TRBJ1-1	-	TGTGCCAGCTTAGACAGGGCGAACACTGAAGCTTTCTTT	CASLDRANTEAFF
TRBV5-4	-	TRBJ2-2	many	TGTGCCAGCAGTCTACAGGGCACACCGGGGGAGCTGTTTTTT	CASSLQGTPGELFF
TRBV12-3/TRBV12-4	TRBD2	TRBJ2-1	many	TGTGCCAGCAGTTTTAGCGGGGGGAATGAGCAGTTCTTC	CASSFSGGNEQFF
TRBV15	-	TRBJ1-6	few	TGTGCCACCAGCAAATGGGGCAGTACTAATTCACCCCTCCACTTT	CATSKWGSTNSPLHF
TRBV30	-	TRBJ2-2	few	TGTGCCTGGAGAGGCCCTCTGAACACCGGGGAGCTGTTTTTT	CAWRGPLNTGELFF
TRBV7-6	-	TRBJ2-1	-	TGTGCCAGCAGCTTAGACCTCAAAATGCGGACTAATGAGCAGTTCTTC	CASSLDLKMRTNEQFF
TRBV19	-	TRBJ1-4	-	TGTGCCAGTCGGACCGCGGGGTCAACTAATGAAAAACTGTTTTTT	CASRTAGSTNEKLFF